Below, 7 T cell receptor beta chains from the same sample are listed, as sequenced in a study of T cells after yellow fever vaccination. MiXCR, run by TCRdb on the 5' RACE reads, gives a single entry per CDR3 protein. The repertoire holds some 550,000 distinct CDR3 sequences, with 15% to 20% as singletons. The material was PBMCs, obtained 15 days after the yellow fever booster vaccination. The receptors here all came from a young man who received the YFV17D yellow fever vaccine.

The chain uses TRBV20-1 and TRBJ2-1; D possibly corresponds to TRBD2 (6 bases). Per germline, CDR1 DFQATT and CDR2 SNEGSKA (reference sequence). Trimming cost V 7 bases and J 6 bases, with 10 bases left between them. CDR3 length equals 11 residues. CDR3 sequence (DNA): TGCAGTGTCGGGGGTGGCAATGAGCAGTTCTTC. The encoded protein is CSVGGGNEQFF.

CDR3 residues: CASSQASYYEQYF. The CDR3 coding sequence is TGTGCCAGCAGCCAAGCGAGCTACTACGAGCAGTACTTC. The chain carries TRBV3-1 and TRBJ2-7, with D unclear. This CDR3 is 13 amino acids long. Trimming stripped 1 base from V and 3 bases from J, with 7 bases between. The germline gives CDR1 LGHDT, CDR2 YNNKEL (reference sequence).

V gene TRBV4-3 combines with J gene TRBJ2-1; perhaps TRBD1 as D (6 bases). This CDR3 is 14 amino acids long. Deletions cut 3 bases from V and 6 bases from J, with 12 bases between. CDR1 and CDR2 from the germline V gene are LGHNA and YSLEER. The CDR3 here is CASSQAGAGNEQFF. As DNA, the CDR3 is TGCGCCAGCAGCCAGGCAGGGGCGGGCAATGAGCAGTTCTTC.

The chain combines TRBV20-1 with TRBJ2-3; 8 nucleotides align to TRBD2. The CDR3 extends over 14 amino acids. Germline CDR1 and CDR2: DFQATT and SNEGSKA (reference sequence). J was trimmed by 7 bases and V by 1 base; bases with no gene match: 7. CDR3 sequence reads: CSARGSGETYTQYF. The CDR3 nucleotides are TGCAGTGCTAGAGGTAGCGGGGAAACTTATACGCAGTATTTT.

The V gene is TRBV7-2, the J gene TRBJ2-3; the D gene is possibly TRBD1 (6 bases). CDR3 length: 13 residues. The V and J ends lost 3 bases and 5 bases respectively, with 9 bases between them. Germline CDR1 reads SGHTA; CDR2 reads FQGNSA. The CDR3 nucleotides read TGTGCCAGCAGCTTCCTAGGGGGAGATACGCAGTATTTT. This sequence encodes CASSFLGGDTQYF.

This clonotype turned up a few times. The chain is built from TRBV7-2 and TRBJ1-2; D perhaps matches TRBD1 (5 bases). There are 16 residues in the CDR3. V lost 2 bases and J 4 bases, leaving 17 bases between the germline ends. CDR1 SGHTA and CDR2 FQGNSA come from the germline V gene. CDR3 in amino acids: CASSLMGGGSVYGYTF. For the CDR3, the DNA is TGTGCCAGCAGCTTAATGGGGGGTGGGAGTGTCTATGGCTACACCTTC. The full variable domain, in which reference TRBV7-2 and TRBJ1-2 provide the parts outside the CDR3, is GAGVSQSPSNKVTEKGKDVELRCDPISGHTALYWYRQSLGQGLEFLIYFQGNSAPDKSGLPSDRFSAERTGGSVSTLTIQRTQQEDSAVYLCASSLMGGGSVYGYTFGSGTRLTVV.

CDR3 protein: CASSPVRGSEDTQYF. CDR3 in DNA: TGTGCCAGCAGCCCGGTGCGGGGCTCAGAGGATACGCAGTATTTT. V usage is TRBV11-2 and J usage is TRBJ2-3; tentatively, D is TRBD2 (6 bases). V was pared by 5 bases and J by 6 bases, with 18 bases between. The CDR3 consists of 15 residues. CDR1 is SGHAT and CDR2 is FQNNGV in the germline V gene. Full variable domain (outside the CDR3, taken from reference TRBV11-2 and TRBJ2-3): EAGVAQSPRYKIIEKRQSVAFWCNPISGHATLYWYQQILGQGPKLLIQFQNNGVVDDSQLPKDRFSAERLKGVDSTLKIQPAKLEDSAVYLCASSPVRGSEDTQYFGPGTRLTVL.